This TCR beta chain was retrieved from a study of T cells in Graves' hyperthyroidism and ophthalmopathy. The source material, RNA transcripts, was used to amplify TCR beta CDR3 regions. First-round RT-PCR of the TCR CDR3 relied on the HTBI primer set. From the multiplex PCR reads, TCRdb called clonotypes with MiXCR, one entry per CDR3 protein. The sample has some 620,000 distinct CDR3 sequences, around 16% seen once. Trimming shortened V by 2 bases and J by 0 bases, and 8 bases separated the two germline ends. The CDR3 length is 14 residues. The germline gives CDR1 GTSNPN, CDR2 SVGIG (reference sequence).

Material for sequencing was blood. This sequence was found in a woman aged 25 to 39 with Graves' hyperthyroidism. V gene TRBV30 combines with J gene TRBJ2-4; D gene uncertain. This CDR3 is CAWSNGIAKNIQYF. In nucleotides, the CDR3 is TGTGCCTGGAGTAATGGAATAGCCAAAAACATTCAGTACTTC.